This T cell receptor beta chain was found in a study of Ad26.COV2.S vaccination and SARS-CoV-2 variants. The V end lost 8 bases, the J end lost 4 bases, and 9 bases lay between the germline ends. Per the germline V gene, CDR1 is MGHRA and CDR2 is YSYEKL. The CDR3 loop spans 11 amino acids. Repertoires were generated with immunoSEQ multiplex PCR, while TCRdb's copy carries only in-frame clones and drops some. The sample lists roughly 350,000 clones, around nine tenths occurring once. Treatment denoted: roughly 19 received Ad26.COV2.S at low or high dose, single or two shots; 5 received placebo; per-sample allocation not given. Following the first vaccine or placebo injection, samples were taken on day 63.

The chain has TRBV4-1 and TRBJ2-7, with a possible D match to TRBD2 (5 bases). The input for sequencing was peripheral blood, taken in a trial of Ad26.COV2.S vaccine versus placebo. This TCR came from a person aged 18 to 65 who received the Ad26.COV2.S COVID-19 vaccine or a placebo. The CDR3 coding sequence is TGCGCCAGCGGGCAGCGGTACGAGCAGTACTTC. It yields the protein CASGQRYEQYF.